This record concerns one TCR beta chain sequence. What it binds is not known. The data belong to a study of cytomegalovirus exposure and HLA in healthy donors. General study points: A later analysis linked a missense variant in DCLRE1C to the trimming of TCR beta V and J genes. Across donors, sequencing depth was assumed by presence/absence analyses to be roughly uniform. TCR beta chains associated with HLA were, in a later analysis, more clonally expanded than equally common others. The authors enumerated roughly 160 TCR beta chains as linked to cytomegalovirus.

V gave up 2 bases and J gave up 7 bases, with 14 bases separating them. The CDR3 totals 14 residues. The germline gives CDR1 SNHLY, CDR2 FYNNEI. PCR used 60 Vbeta primers and 13 Jbeta primers. Profiled with immunoSEQ multiplex PCR; TCRdb holds only in-frame clones, not every one. In the table there are around 94,000 clones, about 76% of which are singletons. The sample consisted of PBMCs. The receptor was isolated from a woman in her forties in good health and CMV-seronegative. J is TRBJ1-2 and V is TRBV2; D not resolved. The CDR3 nucleotides are TGTGCCAGCAGTGAACAATGGGAGATCGGTGGCTACACCTTC. Translating gives CASSEQWEIGGYTF.